The rows below give T cell receptor beta chains drawn from one sample of a study of blood T cell repertoires in COVID-19. Repertoires were generated with immunoSEQ multiplex PCR, while TCRdb's copy carries only in-frame clones and drops some. In the table there are over 85,000 clones, around 79% of which are singletons. The sequenced sample was peripheral blood. These receptors all stem from a human donor in a cohort sampled during active COVID-19. Both conserved end residues are part of each CDR3. The order of the fields is clone size, D gene, J gene, V gene, CDR3 protein, CDR3 DNA. A D gene is named only where the DNA matches it firmly. Size is stated for part of the rows, as once, few or many counts, or as a class when the clone is expanded.

>.|TRBD2|TRBJ2-3|TRBV7-9
CASSLATSLRTDTQYF
TGTGCCAGCAGCTTAGCGACTAGCCTCCGCACAGATACGCAGTATTTT
>.|.|TRBJ2-5|TRBV11-2
CASSFPSSETQYF
TGTGCCAGCAGCTTTCCATCGAGCGAGACCCAGTACTTC
>.|TRBD1|TRBJ1-3|TRBV28
CASSFPQDRGHGNTIYF
TGTGCCAGCAGTTTCCCCCAGGACAGGGGGCATGGAAACACCATATATTTT
>once|TRBD2|TRBJ2-3|TRBV20-1
CSASLRLAESTDTQYF
TGCAGTGCTAGTTTGCGACTAGCGGAGAGCACAGATACGCAGTATTTT
>.|TRBD2|TRBJ2-5|TRBV7-2
CASSPTSGRAGETQYF
TGTGCCAGCAGCCCGACTAGCGGGAGGGCGGGGGAGACCCAGTACTTC
>.|.|TRBJ1-2|TRBV25-1
CASNDRVGVGYTF
TGTGCCAGCAATGATAGAGTCGGGGTTGGCTACACCTTC
>.|.|TRBJ2-7|TRBV19
CASSDSSVTYEQYF
TGTGCCAGTAGTGATTCTAGCGTAACCTACGAGCAGTACTTC
>.|TRBD1|TRBJ1-4|TRBV19
CASSIGTVHEKLFF
TGTGCCAGTAGTATCGGGACAGTTCATGAAAAACTGTTTTTT
>few|TRBD1|TRBJ2-1|TRBV11-2
CASSFYRGLGEQFF
TGTGCCAGCAGCTTTTACAGGGGGCTAGGGGAGCAGTTCTTC
>.|.|TRBJ2-7|TRBV7-3
CASSLTFRQEQYF
TGTGCCAGCAGCTTAACGTTCCGCCAGGAGCAGTACTTC
>few|.|TRBJ1-2|TRBV5-1
CASSPETATYGYTF
TGCGCCAGCAGCCCAGAGACAGCAACCTATGGCTACACCTTC
>.|.|TRBJ1-3|TRBV5-5
CASSLDGNGNTIYF
TGTGCCAGCAGCTTGGATGGCAATGGAAACACCATATATTTT
>.|TRBD1|TRBJ1-6|TRBV3-1/TRBV3-2
CATHPGDRVFYNSPLHF
TGTGCCACCCACCCAGGGGACAGGGTTTTTTATAATTCACCCCTCCACTTT
>.|.|TRBJ2-7|TRBV3-1/TRBV3-2
CASTSQGLRQYF
TGTGCCAGCACCTCACAGGGTTTAAGGCAGTACTTC
>once|TRBD2|TRBJ2-7|TRBV18
CASSPSGLAGQHSSYEQYF
TGTGCCAGCTCACCCTCGGGACTAGCGGGCCAACACAGCTCCTACGAGCAGTACTTC
>.|TRBD2|TRBJ2-7|TRBV11-2
CASSPRLAGAWEQYF
TGTGCCAGCAGCCCCCGACTAGCGGGAGCGTGGGAGCAGTACTTC
>.|.|TRBJ1-5|TRBV29-1
CSVALNGQPQHF
TGCAGCGTTGCCCTAAACGGTCAGCCCCAGCATTTT
>few|.|TRBJ1-2|TRBV12-3/TRBV12-4
CASRGAYYGYTF
TGTGCCAGCAGAGGGGCCTACTATGGCTACACCTTC
>.|.|TRBJ2-3|TRBV5-1
CASSLVADTQYF
TGCGCCAGCAGCTTGGTCGCAGATACGCAGTATTTT
>.|.|TRBJ1-1|TRBV6-5
CASSLQGSSHTEAFF
TGTGCCAGCAGCTTACAGGGCTCCAGTCACACTGAAGCTTTCTTT